The 8 T cell receptor beta chains presented below share a single source sample, sequenced in a study of cytomegalovirus exposure and HLA in healthy donors. PCR used 60 Vbeta primers and 13 Jbeta primers. The repertoire was sequenced with immunoSEQ multiplex PCR; TCRdb's copy has only in-frame clones and lacks some. There are 150,000 to 180,000 clones in the sample; approximately 80% occur only once, and around 5.6% lies in the top ten. The sequenced sample was PBMCs. These TCRs come from a middle-aged woman in good health and CMV-seropositive.

J is TRBJ1-2 and V is TRBV4-1; TRBD1 agrees at 9 bases. The CDR3 contains 16 residues. Germline CDR1 is MGHRA and CDR2 is YSYEKL. J lost 6 bases, V lost 0 bases, and 8 bases had no gene match. The chain's CDR3 is CASSQDLVGTGNGYTF. CDR3 DNA: TGCGCCAGCAGCCAAGATCTGGTCGGGACAGGGAATGGCTACACCTTC.

V is TRBV6-1 and J is TRBJ1-3; D gene uncertain. V lost 5 bases and J lost 2, with 13 bases in between. This CDR3 region has 15 residues. Per the germline V gene, CDR1 is MNHNS and CDR2 is SASEGT. In DNA form, the CDR3 reads TGTGCCAGCAGTTCCGGATTCGGGGCTGGAAACACCATATATTTT. Translation gives CASSSGFGAGNTIYF.

The chain employs TRBV30 and TRBJ2-3, with 8 bases aligning to TRBD1. With 1 base clipped from V and 2 bases from J, the junction kept 8 bases outside the gene matches. The germline V gene has CDR1 GTSNPN and CDR2 SVGIG (reference sequence). The CDR3 loop spans 16 amino acids. The CDR3 DNA sequence: TGTGCCTGGAGTGGAGACAGGGGACCCCTCACAGATACGCAGTATTTT. Translating it yields CAWSGDRGPLTDTQYF.

This clone has a handful of counts. The chain carries TRBV30 and TRBJ1-2, with D possibly matching TRBD1 (6 bases). Per germline, CDR1 GTSNPN and CDR2 SVGIG (reference sequence). Trimming left V 6 bases short and J 8 bases short, with 19 bases between. This CDR3 is 13 amino acids long. The CDR3 protein is CACRFKGVSGYTF. The DNA for the CDR3 is TGTGCCTGTCGCTTTAAGGGGGTGAGCGGCTACACCTTC.

The rearrangement uses TRBV7-8 and TRBJ2-5; D is uncertain. Germline loops: CDR1 SGHVS, CDR2 FQNEAQ. With 4 bases removed from V and 9 bases from J, the gap between germline ends came to 9 bases. CDR3 length: 11 amino acids. This chain's CDR3 is CASSSSSSQYF. CDR3 nucleotides: TGTGCCAGCAGCTCCTCCTCGTCCCAGTACTTC.

The gene calls are TRBV19 and TRBJ1-5, with TRBD1 as a possible D gene (6 bases). Germline CDR1 is LNHDA and CDR2 is SQIVND (reference sequence). This CDR3 is 13 amino acids long. V was cut by 6 bases and J by 5 bases, with 11 bases left in between. CDR3 amino acids: CASRDSLYQPQHF. DNA for the CDR3: TGTGCCAGTAGGGACAGCCTCTATCAGCCCCAGCATTTT. Using reference TRBV19 and TRBJ1-5 for the parts outside the CDR3, the full variable domain is DGGITQSPKYLFRKEGQNVTLSCEQNLNHDAMYWYRQDPGQGLRLIYYSQIVNDFQKGDIAEGYSVSREKKESFPLTVTSAQKNPTAFYLCASRDSLYQPQHFGDGTRLSIL.

This clone was detected only once. V gene TRBV6-1 combines with J gene TRBJ2-7, with no clear D. With 2 bases removed from V and 2 bases from J, the gap between germline ends came to 19 bases. This CDR3 is built from 17 residues. Germline loops: CDR1 MNHNS, CDR2 SASEGT. CDR3: CASSESFQALRTYEQYF. The CDR3 coding sequence is TGTGCCAGCAGTGAATCTTTTCAAGCACTAAGAACCTACGAGCAGTACTTC.

The V and J genes are TRBV6-6 and TRBJ2-7, with 11 nucleotides matching TRBD2. The CDR3 is 15 residues long. Germline CDR1 is MNHNY and CDR2 is SVGAGI (reference sequence). V was clipped by 6 bases and J by 4 bases; unmatched bases: 8. CDR3 sequence: CASRGTSGLRYEQYF. The CDR3 coding sequence is TGTGCCAGCAGGGGGACTAGCGGTTTGCGGTACGAGCAGTACTTC.